The present TCR beta chain was sequenced within a study of tumor T cells in aggressive B-cell lymphoma. Looked up from germline, CDR1 is MNHEY and CDR2 is SVGAGI. The ends were cut back, 8 bases at V and 5 bases at J, with 12 bases in the middle. This CDR3 comprises 13 residues. TCRdb keeps only in-frame clones here, not all; method: immunoSEQ multiplex PCR. The profile covers a few thousand clones, with approximately 90% appearing a single time and 3% to 5% taken by the ten largest. This TCR derives from an adult with diffuse large B cell lymphoma. Sequencing input: tumor tissue. The rearrangement joins TRBV6-5 to TRBJ1-4, with D tentatively TRBD1 (6 bases). The CDR3 spells CASRGHGNEKLFF. The CDR3 nucleotides read TGTGCCAGCCGGGGACACGGAAATGAAAAACTGTTTTTT.